These 2 T cell receptor beta chains share one sample of origin, sequenced in a study of shared clonotypes between healthy human individuals. CD45RO-negative, CCR7-selected cells formed the naive CD8 fraction, which excluded terminally differentiated effector memory CD45RA+ cells. This table comes from immunoSEQ multiplex PCR, and its TCRdb copy is limited to in-frame clones, with some not included. Counted here are around 1.9 million clones, 85% to 95% occurring once; the ten biggest clones make up over 1.5%. Material: naive CD8+ T cells from PBMCs. The receptors derive from a man between 18 and 29 years old in good health. Some clones in this sample may be carry-over from other donors' samples.

This chain joins TRBV10-3 and TRBJ2-1, with 12 nucleotides matching TRBD2. Germline values: CDR1 ENHRY, CDR2 SYGVKD. There are 16 residues in the CDR3. V gave up 0 bases and J gave up 8 bases; unmatched junction bases: 5. CDR3 loop: CAISESELAGGHEQFF. The CDR3 nucleotides read TGTGCCATCAGTGAGTCAGAACTAGCGGGAGGTCATGAGCAGTTCTTC.

This chain joins TRBV7-9 and TRBJ2-7; D gene unclear. Germline V gives CDR1 SEHNR, CDR2 FQNEAQ (reference sequence). Trimming shortened V by 1 base and J by 3 bases, and 7 bases separated the two germline ends. The CDR3 is 13 residues long. CDR3 sequence: CASSLDQYYEQYF. The CDR3 DNA sequence: TGTGCCAGCAGCTTAGATCAGTACTACGAGCAGTACTTC.